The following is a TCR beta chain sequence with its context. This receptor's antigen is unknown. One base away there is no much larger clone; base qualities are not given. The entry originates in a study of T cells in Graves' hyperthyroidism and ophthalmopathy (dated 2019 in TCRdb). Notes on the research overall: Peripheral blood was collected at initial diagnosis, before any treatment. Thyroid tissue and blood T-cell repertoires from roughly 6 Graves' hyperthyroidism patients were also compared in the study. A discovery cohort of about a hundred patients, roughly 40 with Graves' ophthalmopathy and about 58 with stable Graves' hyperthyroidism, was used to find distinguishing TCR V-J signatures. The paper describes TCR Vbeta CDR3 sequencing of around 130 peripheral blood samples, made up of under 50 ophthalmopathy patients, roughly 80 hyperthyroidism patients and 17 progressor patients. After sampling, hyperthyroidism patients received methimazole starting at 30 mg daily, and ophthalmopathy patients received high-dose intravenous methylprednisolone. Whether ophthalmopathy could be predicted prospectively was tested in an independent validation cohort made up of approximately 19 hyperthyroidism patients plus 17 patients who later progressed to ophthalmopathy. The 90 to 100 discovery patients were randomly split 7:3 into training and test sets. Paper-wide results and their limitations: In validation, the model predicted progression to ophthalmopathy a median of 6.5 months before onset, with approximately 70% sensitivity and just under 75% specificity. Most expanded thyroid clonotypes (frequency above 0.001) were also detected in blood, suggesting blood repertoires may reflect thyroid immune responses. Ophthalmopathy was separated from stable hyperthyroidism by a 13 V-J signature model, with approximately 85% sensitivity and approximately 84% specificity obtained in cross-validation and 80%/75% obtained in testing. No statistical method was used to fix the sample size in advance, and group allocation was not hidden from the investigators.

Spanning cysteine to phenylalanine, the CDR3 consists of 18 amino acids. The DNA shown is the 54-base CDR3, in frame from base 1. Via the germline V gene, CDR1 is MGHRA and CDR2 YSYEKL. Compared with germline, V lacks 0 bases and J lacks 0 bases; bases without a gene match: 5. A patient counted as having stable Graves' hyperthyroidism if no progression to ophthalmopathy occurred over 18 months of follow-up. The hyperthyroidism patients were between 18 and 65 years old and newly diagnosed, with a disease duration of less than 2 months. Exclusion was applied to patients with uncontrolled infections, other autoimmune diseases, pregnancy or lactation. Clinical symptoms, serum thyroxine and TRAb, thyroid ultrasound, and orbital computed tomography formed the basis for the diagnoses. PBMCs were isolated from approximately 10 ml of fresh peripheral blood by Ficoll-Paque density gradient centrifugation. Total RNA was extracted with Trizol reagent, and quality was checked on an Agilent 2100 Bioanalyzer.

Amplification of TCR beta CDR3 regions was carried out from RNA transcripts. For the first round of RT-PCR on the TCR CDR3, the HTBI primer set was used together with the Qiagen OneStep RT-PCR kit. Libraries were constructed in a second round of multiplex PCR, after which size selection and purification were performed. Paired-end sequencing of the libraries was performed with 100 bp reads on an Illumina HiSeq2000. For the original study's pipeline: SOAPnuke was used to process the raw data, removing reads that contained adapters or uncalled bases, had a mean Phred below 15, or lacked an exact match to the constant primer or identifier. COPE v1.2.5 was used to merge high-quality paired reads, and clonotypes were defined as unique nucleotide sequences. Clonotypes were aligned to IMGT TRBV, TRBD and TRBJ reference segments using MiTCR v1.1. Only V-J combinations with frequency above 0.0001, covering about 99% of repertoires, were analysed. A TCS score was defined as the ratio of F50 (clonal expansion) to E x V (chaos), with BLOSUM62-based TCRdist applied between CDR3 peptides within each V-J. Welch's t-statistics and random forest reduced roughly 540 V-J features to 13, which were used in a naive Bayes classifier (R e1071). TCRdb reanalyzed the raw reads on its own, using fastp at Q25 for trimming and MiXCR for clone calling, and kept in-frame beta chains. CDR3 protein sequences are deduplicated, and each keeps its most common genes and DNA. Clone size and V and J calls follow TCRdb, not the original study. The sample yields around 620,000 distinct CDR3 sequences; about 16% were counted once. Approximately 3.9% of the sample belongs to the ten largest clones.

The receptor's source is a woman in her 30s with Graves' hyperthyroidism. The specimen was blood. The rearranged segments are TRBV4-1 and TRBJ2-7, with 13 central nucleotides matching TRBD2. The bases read TGCGCCAGCAGCCAAGAGGTAGGACTAGCGGGAGCCTCCTACGAGCAGTACTTC. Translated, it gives CASSQEVGLAGASYEQYF.